These T cell receptor beta chains were read from a single sample in a study of cytomegalovirus exposure and HLA in healthy donors. Using immunoSEQ multiplex PCR, the repertoire was profiled, and TCRdb retains in-frame clones only, with some absent. The profile covers approximately 190,000 clones, with around 90% appearing a single time and less than 1.3% taken by the ten largest. The material sequenced was PBMCs. Receptors were obtained from a boy under 10 years old in good health and CMV-seronegative. Both conserved end residues are part of each CDR3. A D gene is named only where the DNA matches it firmly. Size tells how often a clone was seen (once, few, many) or the class of an expanded clone, and some rows leave it out.

CDR3aa: CASSQYGPTYYEQYF; CDR3nt: TGTGCCAGCAGCCAATATGGGCCAACGTACTACGAGCAGTACTTC; d_gene: .; v_gene: TRBV5-6; abundance: .; j_gene: TRBJ2-7
CDR3aa: CSVGRGRNTGELFF; CDR3nt: TGCAGCGTGGGCAGAGGGAGGAACACCGGGGAGCTGTTTTTT; d_gene: .; v_gene: TRBV29-1; abundance: .; j_gene: TRBJ2-2
CDR3aa: CASSLYTEAFF; CDR3nt: TGTGCCAGCAGCCTTTACACTGAAGCTTTCTTT; d_gene: .; v_gene: TRBV5-4; abundance: .; j_gene: TRBJ1-1
CDR3aa: CASSGTPQPQHF; CDR3nt: TGTGCCAGCAGCGGGACTCCGCAGCCCCAGCATTTT; d_gene: .; v_gene: TRBV28; abundance: .; j_gene: TRBJ1-5
CDR3aa: CASSLTQRGPPDTQYF; CDR3nt: TGCGCCAGCAGCTTAACACAGCGGGGCCCCCCAGATACGCAGTATTTT; d_gene: TRBD2; v_gene: TRBV5-1; abundance: .; j_gene: TRBJ2-3
CDR3aa: CASSPGSGVVGGELFF; CDR3nt: TGCGCCAGCAGCCCCGGGTCAGGGGTGGTTGGCGGGGAGCTGTTTTTT; d_gene: .; v_gene: TRBV23-1; abundance: .; j_gene: TRBJ2-2
CDR3aa: CASGQSHYGYTF; CDR3nt: TGTGCTAGTGGACAGTCCCACTATGGCTACACCTTC; d_gene: .; v_gene: TRBV12-5; abundance: .; j_gene: TRBJ1-2
CDR3aa: CASSRKTGQGTYGYTF; CDR3nt: TGTGCCAGCAGCCGCAAAACGGGACAGGGGACCTATGGCTACACCTTC; d_gene: TRBD1; v_gene: TRBV13; abundance: .; j_gene: TRBJ1-2
CDR3aa: CASSFMMTGGAPGFGGEAFF; CDR3nt: TGTGCCAGCAGTTTTATGATGACAGGGGGGGCGCCGGGTTTTGGAGGTGAAGCTTTCTTT; d_gene: TRBD1; v_gene: TRBV28; abundance: .; j_gene: TRBJ1-1
CDR3aa: CASSRRTDNEKLFF; CDR3nt: TGTGCCAGCAGCCGACGGACAGATAATGAAAAACTGTTTTTT; d_gene: .; v_gene: TRBV4-2; abundance: few; j_gene: TRBJ1-4
CDR3aa: CASSVAQGQGAEAFF; CDR3nt: TGTGCCAGCAGCGTAGCTCAGGGACAGGGGGCGGAAGCTTTCTTT; d_gene: TRBD1; v_gene: TRBV9; abundance: .; j_gene: TRBJ1-1
CDR3aa: CASSPPAGPNTEAFF; CDR3nt: TGCGCCAGCAGCCCCCCCGCGGGACCAAACACTGAAGCTTTCTTT; d_gene: .; v_gene: TRBV5-1; abundance: once; j_gene: TRBJ1-1
CDR3aa: CASRRQEAEQYF; CDR3nt: TGTGCCAGCAGGAGACAGGAGGCCGAGCAGTACTTC; d_gene: .; v_gene: TRBV2; abundance: .; j_gene: TRBJ2-7
CDR3aa: CSVDYRVQDGYTF; CDR3nt: TGCAGCGTTGACTACAGGGTTCAGGATGGCTACACCTTC; d_gene: .; v_gene: TRBV29-1; abundance: .; j_gene: TRBJ1-2
CDR3aa: CASSLDLVQYF; CDR3nt: TGTGCCAGCAGTCTCGACTTGGTGCAGTACTTC; d_gene: .; v_gene: TRBV28; abundance: .; j_gene: TRBJ2-7
CDR3aa: CASSKDRGRVDSPLHF; CDR3nt: TGTGCCAGCAGCAAGGACAGGGGCAGGGTGGATTCACCCCTCCACTTT; d_gene: TRBD1; v_gene: TRBV5-6; abundance: once; j_gene: TRBJ1-6
CDR3aa: CASRGTESWDQPQHF; CDR3nt: TGTGCCAGCAGGGGGACAGAGAGCTGGGATCAGCCCCAGCATTTT; d_gene: TRBD1; v_gene: TRBV5-8; abundance: once; j_gene: TRBJ1-5
CDR3aa: CASSKANSAIQQYF; CDR3nt: TGCGCCAGCAGCAAAGCCAATTCTGCCATCCAGCAGTACTTC; d_gene: .; v_gene: TRBV4-1; abundance: .; j_gene: TRBJ2-5
CDR3aa: CASSPRGQGSMNTEAFF; CDR3nt: TGTGCCAGCTCACCACGAGGACAGGGTTCCATGAACACTGAAGCTTTCTTT; d_gene: TRBD1; v_gene: TRBV18; abundance: .; j_gene: TRBJ1-1
CDR3aa: CASGRRGWDQPQHF; CDR3nt: TGTGCCAGCGGGAGGAGGGGTTGGGATCAGCCCCAGCATTTT; d_gene: .; v_gene: TRBV28; abundance: few; j_gene: TRBJ1-5
CDR3aa: CASSGTSGYSYEQYF; CDR3nt: TGCGCCAGCAGCGGTACCTCGGGGTATTCCTACGAGCAGTACTTC; d_gene: .; v_gene: TRBV4-1; abundance: .; j_gene: TRBJ2-7
CDR3aa: CATSPTGEQPQHF; CDR3nt: TGTGCCACCAGTCCCACAGGGGAACAGCCCCAGCATTTT; d_gene: TRBD1; v_gene: TRBV15; abundance: .; j_gene: TRBJ1-5
CDR3aa: CASSQRPPRPGASYEQYF; CDR3nt: TGTGCCAGCAGCCAACGACCCCCCCGCCCTGGGGCCTCCTACGAGCAGTACTTC; d_gene: .; v_gene: TRBV4-2; abundance: .; j_gene: TRBJ2-7
CDR3aa: CASSAGINQPQHF; CDR3nt: TGCGCCAGCAGCGCGGGGATTAATCAGCCCCAGCATTTT; d_gene: .; v_gene: TRBV5-1; abundance: few; j_gene: TRBJ1-5
CDR3aa: CASSPDRGWYAQANYGYTF; CDR3nt: TGTGCCAGCAGTCCGGACAGGGGATGGTATGCTCAGGCTAACTATGGCTACACCTTC; d_gene: TRBD1; v_gene: TRBV27; abundance: .; j_gene: TRBJ1-2
CDR3aa: CASSSGTGDSPLHF; CDR3nt: TGTGCCAGCAGCTCAGGGACAGGGGATTCACCCCTCCACTTT; d_gene: TRBD1; v_gene: TRBV7-6; abundance: .; j_gene: TRBJ1-6
CDR3aa: CASSHDRGLETQYF; CDR3nt: TGTGCCAGCAGTCATGACAGGGGCCTAGAGACCCAGTACTTC; d_gene: TRBD1; v_gene: TRBV27; abundance: few; j_gene: TRBJ2-5
CDR3aa: CASSSGGEKLFF; CDR3nt: TGTGCCAGCAGTTCAGGGGGGGAAAAACTGTTTTTT; d_gene: TRBD1; v_gene: TRBV28; abundance: .; j_gene: TRBJ1-4
CDR3aa: CASSESRAGGNIQYF; CDR3nt: TGCGCCAGCAGTGAGTCAAGGGCGGGGGGAAACATTCAGTACTTC; d_gene: TRBD2; v_gene: TRBV10-1; abundance: .; j_gene: TRBJ2-4
CDR3aa: CASSLSGLLNTGELFF; CDR3nt: TGTGCCAGCAGCTTAAGTGGACTTCTAAACACCGGGGAGCTGTTTTTT; d_gene: .; v_gene: TRBV7-3; abundance: few; j_gene: TRBJ2-2
CDR3aa: CASSFRGIPGMETQYF; CDR3nt: TGTGCCAGCAGCTTCCGCGGGATCCCCGGGATGGAGACCCAGTACTTC; d_gene: .; v_gene: TRBV7-6; abundance: .; j_gene: TRBJ2-5
CDR3aa: CASSQDGLAPDTQYF; CDR3nt: TGTGCCAGCAGCCAAGATGGACTAGCTCCAGATACGCAGTATTTT; d_gene: TRBD2; v_gene: TRBV4-2; abundance: .; j_gene: TRBJ2-3
CDR3aa: CASSLELAGGGLYEQYF; CDR3nt: TGTGCCAGCAGCTTGGAACTAGCGGGAGGGGGCCTCTACGAGCAGTACTTC; d_gene: TRBD2; v_gene: TRBV5-4; abundance: .; j_gene: TRBJ2-7
CDR3aa: CASSLQGAPKNYGYTF; CDR3nt: TGTGCCAGCAGTTTACAGGGGGCGCCGAAGAACTATGGCTACACCTTC; d_gene: TRBD1; v_gene: TRBV6-6; abundance: few; j_gene: TRBJ1-2
CDR3aa: CASSLAGIAYEQYF; CDR3nt: TGTGCCAGCAGCTTGGCCGGGATAGCCTACGAGCAGTACTTC; d_gene: .; v_gene: TRBV5-5; abundance: .; j_gene: TRBJ2-7
CDR3aa: CASSQWGDYEQYF; CDR3nt: TGTGCCAGCAGCCAGTGGGGAGACTACGAGCAGTACTTC; d_gene: .; v_gene: TRBV11-3; abundance: .; j_gene: TRBJ2-7
CDR3aa: CASSVGGGPHNEQFF; CDR3nt: TGTGCCAGCAGCGTAGGGGGGGGGCCACACAATGAGCAGTTCTTC; d_gene: .; v_gene: TRBV9; abundance: .; j_gene: TRBJ2-1
CDR3aa: CASSLGGGGLETQYF; CDR3nt: TGTGCCAGCAGCTTAGGCGGGGGGGGATTGGAGACCCAGTACTTC; d_gene: TRBD2; v_gene: TRBV7-3; abundance: .; j_gene: TRBJ2-5
CDR3aa: CASSIDLSGGAEAFF; CDR3nt: TGTGCCAGTAGTATAGATCTTTCGGGGGGGGCAGAAGCTTTCTTT; d_gene: .; v_gene: TRBV19; abundance: .; j_gene: TRBJ1-1
CDR3aa: CASSPPQGMNTEAFF; CDR3nt: TGTGCCAGCAGTCCCCCCCAGGGGATGAACACTGAAGCTTTCTTT; d_gene: .; v_gene: TRBV28; abundance: few; j_gene: TRBJ1-1
CDR3aa: CASSLTGLNTEAFF; CDR3nt: TGTGCCAGCAGTTTAACAGGGCTGAACACTGAAGCTTTCTTT; d_gene: .; v_gene: TRBV28; abundance: .; j_gene: TRBJ1-1
CDR3aa: CASSLGVGTVGDTQYF; CDR3nt: TGTGCCAGCAGCTTGGGCGTCGGGACAGTCGGAGATACGCAGTATTTT; d_gene: TRBD1; v_gene: TRBV5-4; abundance: .; j_gene: TRBJ2-3
CDR3aa: CASSPGEGEAFF; CDR3nt: TGTGCCAGCAGCCCCGGGGAGGGTGAAGCTTTCTTT; d_gene: .; v_gene: TRBV11-3; abundance: .; j_gene: TRBJ1-1
CDR3aa: CASREREGLQETQYF; CDR3nt: TGCGCCAGCAGGGAGCGGGAGGGCCTCCAAGAGACCCAGTACTTC; d_gene: TRBD2; v_gene: TRBV5-1; abundance: .; j_gene: TRBJ2-5
CDR3aa: CASSFGINYGYTF; CDR3nt: TGTGCCAGCAGTTTCGGGATTAACTATGGCTACACCTTC; d_gene: .; v_gene: TRBV27; abundance: .; j_gene: TRBJ1-2
CDR3aa: CASSESRNRAYGYTF; CDR3nt: TGCGCCAGCAGTGAGTCGAGGAACAGGGCCTATGGCTACACCTTC; d_gene: .; v_gene: TRBV10-1; abundance: .; j_gene: TRBJ1-2
CDR3aa: CASSNRDSYAYEQYF; CDR3nt: TGTGCCAGCAGTAACCGGGACAGCTATGCCTACGAGCAGTACTTC; d_gene: TRBD1; v_gene: TRBV6-6; abundance: .; j_gene: TRBJ2-7
CDR3aa: CAWRLAGVETQYF; CDR3nt: TGTGCCTGGAGACTAGCGGGAGTTGAGACCCAGTACTTC; d_gene: TRBD2; v_gene: TRBV30; abundance: .; j_gene: TRBJ2-5
CDR3aa: CAISPRGATQYF; CDR3nt: TGTGCCATCAGCCCTCGCGGGGCTACGCAGTATTTT; d_gene: .; v_gene: TRBV10-3; abundance: .; j_gene: TRBJ2-3
CDR3aa: CASSLQGSFMNTEAFF; CDR3nt: TGCGCCAGCAGCTTGCAGGGGTCCTTTATGAACACTGAAGCTTTCTTT; d_gene: .; v_gene: TRBV5-1; abundance: .; j_gene: TRBJ1-1